The TCR beta chain described here comes from a study of response to subunit inactivated influenza vaccine (dated by TCRdb to about 2018). Concerning the study at large: The study used deep quantitative T cell receptor repertoire profiling to track responses to a trivalent subunit inactivated influenza vaccine. General findings and caveats noted by the study authors: The authors proposed that each seasonal influenza vaccination may bring in only a limited number of new T cells.

The germline V gene provides CDR1 MDHEN and CDR2 SYDVKM. Including the terminal cysteine and phenylalanine, the CDR3 comprises 12 residues. The CDR3 DNA has 36 bases and is translated from base 1. The germline ends are 11 bases apart after V is trimmed by 7 bases and J by 7 bases. For this clonotype: The antigen it binds to is not known. The input lacks base qualities; no much larger clone sits a single base away.

Libraries came from RT-PCR. For sequencing, an Illumina HiSeq 2500 was employed. The public reads were reanalyzed by TCRdb: fastp trimming at Q25, MiXCR alignment, in-frame beta chains only. Rows merge per CDR3 protein into single entries with the most common DNA and genes. This sample has 710,000 or so distinct CDR3 sequences in its table, and about a sixth of those were observed once. 11% of the sample lies in the top ten. This chain is built from TRBV28 and TRBJ1-5, with a weak D call of TRBD1 (6 bases match). Material: PBMCs from blood, obtained about 11 days after vaccination. This clonotype originated in a man aged 50 to 60 who received an inactivated influenza vaccine. Donor details come from another sample of the same person, matched by shared clones. At the DNA level, the sequence is TGTGCCAGCACCTGGGGGGGCCAGCCCCAGCATTTT. Its protein is CASTWGGQPQHF.